This record covers a single T cell receptor beta chain. Its cognate antigen is unknown. Both iRepertoire HTBI primers and Arm-PCR of CDR3 regions were used to build the TCR beta libraries. TCRdb processed the multiplex PCR reads anew with MiXCR; each CDR3 protein has one entry. The table records 500,000 to 800,000 distinct CDR3 sequences, approximately 31% of them present only once. V lost 0 bases, J lost 3 bases, and 9 bases lay in between. The CDR3 runs 13 residues. Germline lookup yields CDR1 SQVTM and CDR2 ANQGSEA. The data were obtained in a study of regulatory T cells in long-lasting Graves disease. Findings and caveats of the study: The study found persistent patients shared more public clonotypes (2,741) than new patients (around 1,000). The work looked only at peripheral blood and did not look at thyroid tissue.

Time point noted: persistent/refractory GD, antithyroid drugs over 5 years with positive TRAb. Following extraction of RNA from PBMCs, that RNA was used to make the TCR library. V is TRBV29-1 and J is TRBJ2-7; no clear D. The sequences come from peripheral blood mononuclear cells (PBMCs), collected when the disease was refractory, from a patient treated with antithyroid drugs. This sequence was found in a female donor with Graves disease. The CDR3 DNA follows: TGCAGCGTTGAAGATCCGGCAGTCTACGAGCAGTACTTC. Its protein is CSVEDPAVYEQYF.